The 18 T cell receptor beta chains listed next were all sequenced from one sample in a study of T cell responses to AZD1222 COVID-19 vaccine. The assay was immunoSEQ multiplex PCR, and TCRdb's table has in-frame clones only and misses some. The sample comprises more than 95,000 clones, less than 90% of which are singletons, and around 7.5% rests with the top ten. This sample comprised peripheral blood, obtained on day 0 of AZD1222 vaccination. The source is an adult in good health.

The chain uses TRBV11-2 and TRBJ1-3, with unresolved D. The end of the DNA aligns better with TRBJ2-2, so the J call may be wrong. There are 14 residues in the CDR3. Germline V gene lookup returns CDR1 SGHAT and CDR2 FQNNGV. In nucleotides, the CDR3 is TGTGCCAGCAGCTCACACCCACCCACCGGGGAGCTGTTTTTT. It is translated as CASSSHPPTGELFF.

The chain is built from TRBV11-2 and TRBJ1-3; TRBD1 aligns across 7 bases. The CDR3 has 16 amino acids. V lost 3 bases, J lost 6 bases, and 11 bases stayed unmatched. Germline V CDR1 and CDR2: SGHAT, FQNNGV. The CDR3 region has the DNA TGTGCCAGCAGCTTCGGGGGTTTCGACAGGGCAAACACCATATATTTT. The encoded protein is CASSFGGFDRANTIYF.

The gene calls are TRBV15 and TRBJ2-1; 10 nucleotides match TRBD2. This CDR3 contains 16 residues. V gave up 1 base and J gave up 9 bases; unmatched junction bases: 9. Germline assignment: CDR1 LNHNV and CDR2 YYDKDF (reference sequence). The CDR3 nucleotides read TGTGCCACCAGCAGAGTGGTGCTAGCGGGAGTATTTGAGCAGTTCTTC. Translated, it gives CATSRVVLAGVFEQFF.

The rearrangement links TRBV28 to TRBJ1-4; 7 bases are a match to TRBD1. Trimming removed 3 bases from V and 2 bases from J; junction bases left unmatched: 6. The CDR3 has 16 residues. From germline, CDR1 is MDHEN and CDR2 SYDVKM. CDR3 sequence reads: CASSFSDRATNEKLFF. As DNA, the CDR3 is TGTGCCAGCAGTTTTTCTGACAGGGCCACTAATGAAAAACTGTTTTTT. Supplemented by reference TRBV28 and TRBJ1-4, the full variable domain reads DVKVTQSSRYLVKRTGEKVFLECVQDMDHENMFWYRQDPGLGLRLIYFSYDVKMKEKGDIPEGYSVSREKKERFSLILESASTNQTSMYLCASSFSDRATNEKLFFGSGTQLSVL.

The V and J genes are TRBV21-1 and TRBJ1-2; no DNA check was done on the table's D call, TRBD1. TRBV21-1 is reported as a pseudogene. The CDR3 is 16 amino acids. CDR3 residues: CASTPVPTGDNYGYTF. The CDR3 DNA reads TGTGCCAGCACCCCGGTCCCGACAGGGGATAACTATGGCTACACCTTC.

This chain joins TRBV5-1 and TRBJ2-7, with 8 bases matching TRBD1. Germline V gene data show CDR1 as SGHRS and CDR2 as YFSETQ. With 1 base clipped from V and 7 bases from J, the junction kept 10 bases outside the gene matches. CDR3 length equals 15 residues. CDR3 in DNA: TGCGCCAGCAGCTTGATTCCGACAGGGGAAAGTGAGCAGTACTTC. Protein product: CASSLIPTGESEQYF.

The chain is built from TRBV6-5 and TRBJ1-2, with TRBD1 as a possible D gene (5 bases). CDR1 is MNHEY and CDR2 is SVGAGI in the germline V gene. Trimming pared 0 bases from V and 7 bases from J, leaving 18 bases between. The CDR3 spans 16 residues. CDR3 bases: TGTGCCAGCAGTTACTCAACTAGGACGGAGGGACGTGGCTACACCTTC. Translated, it gives CASSYSTRTEGRGYTF.

The genes are TRBV5-1 and TRBJ2-5, with 11 positions matching TRBD2. CDR1 is SGHRS and CDR2 is YFSETQ in the germline V gene. V gave up 5 bases and J gave up 2 bases; unmatched junction bases: 5. The CDR3 has 15 amino acids. CDR3 residues: CASRRLAGSQETQYF. The CDR3 DNA is TGCGCCAGCAGGCGACTAGCGGGAAGTCAAGAGACCCAGTACTTC.

The CDR3 here is CASSFHRQTTNEKLFF. DNA of the CDR3: TGTGCCAGCAGTTTCCACCGACAGACAACTAATGAAAAACTGTTTTTT. This chain uses TRBV27 with TRBJ1-4; the D gene is possibly TRBD1 (5 bases). V lost 3 bases and J 0 bases, leaving 11 bases between the germline ends. Germline V gene sequence: CDR1 MNHEY, CDR2 SMNVEV (reference sequence). CDR3 length: 16 amino acids.

The CDR3 DNA sequence: TGTGCCAGCAGCCAAGAGTCCAATTTCAATGAGCAGTTCTTC. Translation gives CASSQESNFNEQFF. The V and J genes are TRBV3-1 (or the pseudogene TRBV3-2) and TRBJ2-1; D is undetermined. The germline V gene has CDR1 LGHDT and CDR2 YNNKEL (reference sequence). This CDR3 region has 14 residues. The V end lost 0 bases, the J end lost 6 bases, and 9 bases lay between the germline ends.

The J gene is TRBJ1-4, the V gene TRBV28; the D is unclear. This CDR3 contains 12 residues. V lost 4 bases, J lost 8 bases, and 8 bases lay in between. Germline V gives CDR1 MDHEN, CDR2 SYDVKM. CDR3 nucleotides: TGTGCCAGCAGTTCCCCTTACGAAAAACTGTTTTTT. It is translated as CASSSPYEKLFF.

This sequence joins TRBV7-3 and TRBJ2-3, with TRBD2 matching 9 bases. Germline V CDR1 and CDR2: SGHTA, FQGTGA. Trimming removed 2 bases from V and 9 bases from J; junction bases left unmatched: 15. CDR3 length: 17 residues. Here the CDR3 DNA reads TGTGCCAGCAGCTTAGGCCCGGGACTAGCTTTGGATCGGACGCAGTATTTT. This codes for CASSLGPGLALDRTQYF. Full variable domain (remainder filled in from reference TRBV7-3 and TRBJ2-3): GAGVSQTPSNKVTEKGKYVELRCDPISGHTALYWYRQSLGQGPEFLIYFQGTGAADDSGLPNDRFFAVRPEGSVSTLKIQRTERGDSAVYLCASSLGPGLALDRTQYFGPGTRLTVL.

The chain couples TRBV5-6 to TRBJ2-1; D remains ambiguous. V lost 0 bases, J lost 10 bases, and 5 bases lay in between. Germline V lookup: CDR1 SGHDT, CDR2 YYEEEE. The CDR3 consists of 11 residues. The CDR3 nucleotides read TGTGCCAGCAGCTTGGTCAGGGAGCAGTTCTTC. Encoded protein: CASSLVREQFF.

This clone was counted a single time. This chain uses TRBV5-1 with TRBJ1-1; TRBD1 is a possible D gene (5 bases). V dropped 1 base and J dropped 0 bases, with 22 bases sitting between them. CDR3 length equals 19 residues. The germline gives CDR1 SGHRS, CDR2 YFSETQ. The CDR3 sequence: CASSLRPGTRGYMNTEAFF. The DNA of the CDR3 is TGCGCCAGCAGCTTGAGGCCAGGGACCCGGGGATATATGAACACTGAAGCTTTCTTT.

This sequence joins TRBV2 and TRBJ1-1, with D perhaps matching TRBD1 (5 bases). Per germline, CDR1 SNHLY and CDR2 FYNNEI. There are 14 residues in the CDR3. Deletions cut 3 bases from V and 0 bases from J, with 8 bases between. The CDR3 loop reads CASSEGVMNTEAFF. CDR3 bases: TGTGCCAGCAGTGAGGGGGTTATGAACACTGAAGCTTTCTTT.

In this sample, this clone turned up once. The chain uses TRBV6-5 and TRBJ2-7; 8 nucleotides line up with TRBD2. The CDR3 loop spans 14 amino acids. The V gene end was trimmed by 5 bases and the J gene end by 7 bases; junction bases not matched to a gene: 10. Germline assignment: CDR1 MNHEY and CDR2 SVGAGI. CDR3 sequence (DNA): TGTGCCAGCAGTCGGGGGGGGCCTGTGAGTGAGCAGTACTTC. It is translated as CASSRGGPVSEQYF.

J is TRBJ1-2 and V is TRBV28; unclear D gene. This CDR3 has 11 amino acids. Germline V gene lookup returns CDR1 MDHEN and CDR2 SYDVKM. V was cut by 10 bases and J by 7 bases, with 13 bases left in between. The CDR3 loop reads CATHNLPGYTF. The CDR3 DNA is TGTGCCACCCACAATCTCCCTGGCTACACCTTC.

The chain employs TRBV6-1 and TRBJ1-4, with 9 bases fitting TRBD1. Germline V gene data show CDR1 as MNHNS and CDR2 as SASEGT. V shed 3 bases and J 10 bases; nucleotides not matched to a gene: 0. The CDR3 sequence is 12 residues long. The CDR3 sequence is CASSEDRGKLFF. DNA for the CDR3: TGTGCCAGCAGTGAGGACAGGGGAAAACTGTTTTTT.